This TCR beta chain was retrieved from a study of identical twins. General study results and limits: Donors were not followed over many years; analysis was cross-sectional. Out-of-frame TCR alpha sharing observed in monozygotic twins exceeded model estimates. Abundant beta clonotypes from cord blood had fewer insertions, unlike memory repertoires, which showed none.

On this clonotype itself: The antigen remains undetermined.

This CDR3 comprises 13 residues. V shed 5 bases and J shed 5 bases, with 12 bases lying between them. Per germline, CDR1 SQVTM and CDR2 ANQGSEA. Template switching (which added a universal primer site) was used, and cDNA carried unique molecular identifiers. MiXCR, run by TCRdb on the 5' RACE reads, gives a single entry per CDR3 protein. The table records about 690,000 distinct CDR3 sequences, approximately 6.1% of them present only once. This chain connects TRBV29-1 to TRBJ2-2; D could derive from TRBD1 or TRBD2 (5 bases each). The receptor was derived from a man between 18 and 29 years old in good health. Sequenced material: naive T cells sorted from blood. The CDR3 nucleotides read TGCAGCGTTCGGGACCCGGAGACCGGGGAGCTGTTTTTT. It is translated as CSVRDPETGELFF.